This TCR beta chain is drawn from a study of T cells in Graves' hyperthyroidism and ophthalmopathy. Ten or more counts support this clonotype. The source material, RNA transcripts, was used to amplify TCR beta CDR3 regions. A first-round RT-PCR of the TCR CDR3 used the HTBI primer set. TCRdb reanalysed the multiplex PCR reads using MiXCR and keeps one entry per CDR3 protein. This sample carries 350,000 or so distinct CDR3 sequences, 15% to 20% of them seen once, and the ten largest clones take around a sixth. V lost 8 bases and J 3 bases, leaving 11 bases between the germline ends. The CDR3 runs to 12 residues. Germline V gene sequence: CDR1 LNHDA, CDR2 SQIVND (reference sequence).

This clonotype was sampled from a woman in her thirties or forties with Graves' ophthalmopathy. The rearrangement uses TRBV19 and TRBJ2-7, with D possibly being TRBD1 (5 bases). The specimen sequenced was blood. This CDR3 is CASRQGNYEQYF. Written as DNA, the CDR3 is TGTGCCAGTCGGCAGGGCAACTACGAGCAGTACTTC.